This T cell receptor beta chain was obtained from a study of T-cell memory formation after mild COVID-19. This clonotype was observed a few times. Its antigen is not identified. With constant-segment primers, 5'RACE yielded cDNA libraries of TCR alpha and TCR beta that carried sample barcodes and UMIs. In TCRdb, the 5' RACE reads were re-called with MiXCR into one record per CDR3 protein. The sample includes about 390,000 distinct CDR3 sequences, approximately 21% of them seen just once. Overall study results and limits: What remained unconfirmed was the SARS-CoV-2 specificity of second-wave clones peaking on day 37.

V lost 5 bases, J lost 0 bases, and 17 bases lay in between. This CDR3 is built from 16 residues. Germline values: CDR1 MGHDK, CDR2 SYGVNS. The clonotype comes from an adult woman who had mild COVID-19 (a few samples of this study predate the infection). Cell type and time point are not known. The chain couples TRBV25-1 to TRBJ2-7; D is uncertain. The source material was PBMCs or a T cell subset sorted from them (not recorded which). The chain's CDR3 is CASSPTVGVSSYEQYF. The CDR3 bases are TGTGCCAGCAGTCCCACGGTGGGCGTAAGCTCCTACGAGCAGTACTTC.